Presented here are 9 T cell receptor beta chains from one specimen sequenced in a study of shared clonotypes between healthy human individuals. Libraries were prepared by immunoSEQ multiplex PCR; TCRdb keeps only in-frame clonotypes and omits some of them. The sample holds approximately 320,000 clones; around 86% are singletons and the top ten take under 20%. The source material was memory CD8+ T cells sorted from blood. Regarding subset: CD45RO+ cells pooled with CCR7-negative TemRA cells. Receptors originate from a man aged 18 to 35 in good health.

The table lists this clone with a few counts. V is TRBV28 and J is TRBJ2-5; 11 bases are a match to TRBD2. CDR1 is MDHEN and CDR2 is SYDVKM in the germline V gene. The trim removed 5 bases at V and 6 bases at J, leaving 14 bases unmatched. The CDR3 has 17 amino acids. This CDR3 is CASSTTIAGGPFKTQYF. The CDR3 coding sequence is TGTGCCAGCAGTACCACTATAGCGGGGGGGCCGTTTAAGACCCAGTACTTC.

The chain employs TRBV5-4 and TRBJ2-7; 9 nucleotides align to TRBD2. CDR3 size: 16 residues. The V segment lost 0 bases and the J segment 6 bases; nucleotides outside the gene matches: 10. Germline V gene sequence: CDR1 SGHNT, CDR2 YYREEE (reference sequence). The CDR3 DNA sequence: TGTGCCAGCAGCTTGGCACCCCCGGGACTAGCAACCGAGCAGTACTTC. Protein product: CASSLAPPGLATEQYF.

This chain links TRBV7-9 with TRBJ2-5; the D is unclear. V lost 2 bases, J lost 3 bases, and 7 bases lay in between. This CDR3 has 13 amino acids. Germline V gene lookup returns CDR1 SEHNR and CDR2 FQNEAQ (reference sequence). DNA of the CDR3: TGTGCCAGCAGCTTAACTTGGGAAGAGACCCAGTACTTC. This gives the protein CASSLTWEETQYF.

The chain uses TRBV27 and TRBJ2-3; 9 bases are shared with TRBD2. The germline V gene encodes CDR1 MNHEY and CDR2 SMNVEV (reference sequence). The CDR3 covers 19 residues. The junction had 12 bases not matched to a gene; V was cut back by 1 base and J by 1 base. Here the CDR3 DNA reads TGTGCCAGCAGTTTATGGGGGCTAGCGGGGCCCTCGGGCACAGATACGCAGTATTTT. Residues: CASSLWGLAGPSGTDTQYF.

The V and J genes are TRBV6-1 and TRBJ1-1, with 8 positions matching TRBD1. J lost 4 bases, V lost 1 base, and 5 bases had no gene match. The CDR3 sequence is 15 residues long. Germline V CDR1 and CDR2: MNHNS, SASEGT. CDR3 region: CASSEGTGISTEAFF. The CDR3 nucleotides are TGTGCCAGCAGTGAAGGGACAGGGATTAGCACTGAAGCTTTCTTT.

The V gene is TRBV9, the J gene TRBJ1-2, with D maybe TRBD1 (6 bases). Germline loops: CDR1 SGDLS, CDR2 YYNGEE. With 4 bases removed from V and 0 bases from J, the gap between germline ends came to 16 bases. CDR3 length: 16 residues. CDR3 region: CASSPRAGTPNYGYTF. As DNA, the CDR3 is TGTGCCAGCAGCCCCCGTGCCGGGACACCTAACTATGGCTACACCTTC.

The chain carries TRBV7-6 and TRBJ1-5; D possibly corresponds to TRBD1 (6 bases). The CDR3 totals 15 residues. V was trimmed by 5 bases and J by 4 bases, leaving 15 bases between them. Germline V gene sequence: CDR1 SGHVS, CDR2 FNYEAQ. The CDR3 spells CASSPGGQPNQPQHF. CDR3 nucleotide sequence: TGTGCCAGCAGCCCGGGAGGACAGCCAAATCAGCCCCAGCATTTT.

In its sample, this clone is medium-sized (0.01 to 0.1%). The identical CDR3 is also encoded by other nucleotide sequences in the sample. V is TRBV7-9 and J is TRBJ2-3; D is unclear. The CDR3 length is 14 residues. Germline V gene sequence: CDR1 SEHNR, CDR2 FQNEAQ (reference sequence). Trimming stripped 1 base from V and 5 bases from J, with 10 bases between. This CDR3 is CASSLGGVGDTQYF. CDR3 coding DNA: TGTGCCAGCAGCTTAGGTGGGGTGGGAGATACGCAGTATTTT.

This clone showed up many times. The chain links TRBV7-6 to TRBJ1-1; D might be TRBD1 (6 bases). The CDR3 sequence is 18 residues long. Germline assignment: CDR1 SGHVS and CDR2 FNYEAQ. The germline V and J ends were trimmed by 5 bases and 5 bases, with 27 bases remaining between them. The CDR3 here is CASSPDRQAVSPPTEAFF. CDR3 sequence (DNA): TGTGCCAGCAGCCCCGATAGACAGGCCGTAAGCCCTCCGACTGAAGCTTTCTTT.